The rows below give T cell receptor beta chains drawn from one sample of a study of blood T cells in healthy people across ages. A single record per CDR3 protein comes from TCRdb applying MiXCR to the 5' RACE reads. Seen here are over a million distinct CDR3 sequences, 35% to 45% observed once, and the top ten hold 4%. Sequencing was carried out using blood. The receptors derive from a young woman in good health. CDR3s include the opening cysteine and the closing phenylalanine or tryptophan. The order of the fields is J gene, clone size, D gene, V gene, CDR3 protein, CDR3 DNA. D genes are given only for firm matches. The size of a clone is reported for some rows only, either as once, few or many, or as a class for expanded clones.

TRBJ1-4,NA,TRBD1,TRBV12-3/TRBV12-4,CASSFRQGYEKLFF,TGTGCCAGCAGTTTTCGACAGGGCTATGAAAAACTGTTTTTT
TRBJ1-1,few,NA,TRBV7-2,CASSPFTGNTEAFF,TGTGCCAGCAGCCCCTTTACAGGGAACACTGAAGCTTTCTTT
TRBJ2-1,once,NA,TRBV20-1,CSASSPNEQFF,TGCAGTGCTAGCTCCCCGAATGAGCAGTTCTTC
TRBJ2-4,NA,NA,TRBV7-2,CASSPQGGAVNIQYF,TGTGCCAGCAGCCCCCAGGGGGGAGCGGTAAACATTCAGTACTTC
TRBJ2-7,many,TRBD1,TRBV6-5,CASSYSIRTGTYEQYF,TGTGCCAGCAGTTACTCGATTCGGACAGGCACCTACGAGCAGTACTTC
TRBJ2-3,NA,TRBD2,TRBV20-1,CSALRAGGSTDTQYF,TGCAGTGCTCTCCGAGCGGGAGGGAGCACAGATACGCAGTATTTT
TRBJ2-2,NA,TRBD2,TRBV7-2,CASSQLARNTGELFF,TGTGCCAGCAGCCAACTAGCGCGTAACACCGGGGAGCTGTTTTTT
TRBJ1-3,few,NA,TRBV15,CATSRDVPGSGNTIYF,TGTGCCACCAGCAGAGATGTACCCGGCTCTGGAAACACCATATATTTT
TRBJ1-5,NA,NA,TRBV10-3,CATQTANNQPQHF,TGTGCCACCCAGACAGCTAACAATCAGCCCCAGCATTTT
TRBJ2-7,NA,TRBD2,TRBV28,CASRTPSSGSMYEQYF,TGTGCCAGCAGGACTCCTTCTAGCGGGAGCATGTACGAGCAGTACTTC
TRBJ2-1,many,TRBD2,TRBV29-1,CSVEGLAAEQFF,TGCAGCGTTGAAGGACTAGCGGCTGAGCAGTTCTTC
TRBJ2-2,NA,NA,TRBV20-1,CSARRGDSGELFF,TGCAGTGCTAGAAGGGGAGATTCCGGGGAGCTGTTTTTT
TRBJ1-2,NA,TRBD1,TRBV28,CASSLWGQGDWNYGYTF,TGTGCCAGCAGTTTATGGGGACAGGGGGATTGGAACTATGGCTACACCTTC
TRBJ2-2,NA,NA,TRBV24-1,CATSDYTGELFF,TGTGCCACCAGTGATTACACCGGGGAGCTGTTTTTT
TRBJ2-1,few,NA,TRBV27,CASSKGTGAYNEQFF,TGTGCCAGCAGTAAGGGGACTGGGGCCTACAATGAGCAGTTCTTC
TRBJ2-1,NA,TRBD1,TRBV6-1,CASSGPGQGMTYNEQFF,TGTGCCAGCAGTGGACCGGGACAGGGGATGACCTACAATGAGCAGTTCTTC
TRBJ2-1,NA,TRBD2,TRBV20-1,CSVYATSGTSSSYNEQFF,TGCAGTGTCTATGCGACAAGCGGGACGTCTAGCTCCTACAATGAGCAGTTCTTC
TRBJ2-5,few,TRBD1,TRBV7-2,CASSSLAGGQQYF,TGTGCCAGCAGCTCCTTAGCTGGGGGACAGCAGTACTTC
TRBJ2-3,once,NA,TRBV3-1,CASSQDSEDTQYF,TGTGCCAGCAGCCAAGATAGCGAAGATACGCAGTATTTT
TRBJ2-7,few,NA,TRBV20-1,CSARGQQGNPPYEQYF,TGCAGTGCTAGAGGTCAACAGGGTAACCCTCCCTACGAGCAGTACTTC
TRBJ2-7,NA,NA,TRBV25-1,CASSDRWGVYEQYF,TGTGCCAGCAGTGACCGATGGGGAGTCTACGAGCAGTACTTC
TRBJ1-2,NA,NA,TRBV30,CAWMVTGISPLVKYGYTF,TGTGCCTGGATGGTAACAGGGATCAGCCCGCTGGTAAAATATGGCTACACCTTC
TRBJ2-1,few,TRBD2,TRBV20-1,CSASLAGGRNEQFF,TGCAGTGCTTCCCTAGCGGGGGGTCGTAATGAGCAGTTCTTC
TRBJ1-3,NA,NA,TRBV6-6,CASSPADPGGTIYF,TGTGCCAGCAGCCCCGCGGACCCGGGCGGCACCATATATTTT
TRBJ2-5,NA,TRBD2,TRBV29-1,CSVVKLAEETQYF,TGCAGCGTTGTTAAACTAGCGGAAGAGACCCAGTACTTC
TRBJ2-4,NA,NA,TRBV6-5,CATSEARMIAEYF,TGTGCCACCTCAGAGGCCCGTATGATTGCTGAGTACTTC
TRBJ1-6,NA,NA,TRBV20-1,CSARQGSSPLHF,TGCAGTGCTAGACAGGGGAGTTCACCCCTCCACTTT
TRBJ1-2,few,NA,TRBV3-1,CASSQAWTPGDGYTF,TGTGCCAGCAGCCAAGCTTGGACCCCGGGGGATGGCTACACCTTC
TRBJ2-5,NA,TRBD2,TRBV18,CASSPKVPSGFREQYF,TGTGCCAGCTCACCAAAGGTGCCTAGCGGGTTTCGAGAACAGTACTTC
TRBJ1-2,NA,TRBD1,TRBV7-2,CASSLSIRTGVNYGYTF,TGTGCCAGCAGCTTAAGTATCAGGACAGGGGTCAACTATGGCTACACCTTC
TRBJ2-3,NA,TRBD1,TRBV25-1,CASSEPRGTRDTDTQYF,TGTGCCAGCAGTGAACCCAGGGGGACACGCGATACAGATACGCAGTATTTT
TRBJ2-3,NA,TRBD2,TRBV2,CASSVASGVDTQYF,TGTGCCAGCAGTGTTGCTAGCGGGGTCGATACGCAGTATTTT
TRBJ2-7,NA,NA,TRBV2,CASSELGAGTQSYEQYF,TGTGCCAGCAGTGAGTTGGGGGCCGGGACACAGTCCTACGAGCAGTACTTC
TRBJ1-5,NA,NA,TRBV6-1,CASSEQELYSNQPQHF,TGTGCCAGCAGTGAACAAGAGCTATACAGCAATCAGCCCCAGCATTTT
TRBJ2-1,NA,NA,TRBV27,CASSLGTGKFF,TGTGCCAGCAGTTTAGGTACAGGGAAGTTCTTC
TRBJ2-1,NA,NA,TRBV6-5,CASSRTRALFYNEQFF,TGTGCCAGCAGCCGCACTAGAGCCCTCTTTTACAATGAGCAGTTCTTC
TRBJ2-7,NA,NA,TRBV20-1,CSARFSVYSYEQYF,TGCAGTGCTAGGTTTAGCGTCTACTCCTACGAGCAGTACTTC
TRBJ2-1,few,NA,TRBV6-1,CASSERGFSGRYNEQFF,TGTGCCAGCAGTGAACGGGGGTTTTCGGGAAGGTACAATGAGCAGTTCTTC
TRBJ2-7,many,TRBD2,TRBV5-1,CASGLAGSYEQYF,TGTGCCAGCGGACTAGCGGGCTCCTACGAGCAGTACTTC
TRBJ2-7,NA,NA,TRBV18,CASSPLSDDWNEQYF,TGTGCCAGCTCACCACTTTCAGACGATTGGAATGAGCAGTACTTC
TRBJ2-3,few,NA,TRBV3-1,CASSQGPGTQYF,TGTGCCAGCAGCCAAGGCCCGGGTACGCAGTATTTT
TRBJ2-7,few,TRBD1,TRBV5-1,CASSYYSDRGTPYEQYF,TGCGCCAGCAGCTACTACTCGGACAGGGGCACTCCCTACGAGCAGTACTTC
TRBJ2-1,NA,TRBD1,TRBV19,CAGRTGFGYNEQFF,TGTGCCGGTAGGACAGGGTTTGGATACAATGAGCAGTTCTTC
TRBJ1-2,many,NA,TRBV9,CASSVGVNYGYTF,TGTGCCAGCAGTGTGGGGGTTAACTATGGCTACACCTTC
TRBJ2-1,NA,TRBD1,TRBV10-3,CAIKGGQGASYNEQFF,TGTGCCATCAAAGGAGGACAGGGGGCTTCCTACAATGAGCAGTTCTTC